Shown below are 28 T cell receptor beta chains from a single sample sequenced in a study of T cells in Graves' hyperthyroidism and ophthalmopathy. Amplified TCR beta CDR3 regions came from RNA transcripts. The primer set for the first-round RT-PCR of the TCR CDR3 was HTBI. TCRdb passed the multiplex PCR reads through MiXCR, listing each CDR3 protein once. Found here are roughly 630,000 distinct CDR3 sequences, approximately 14% of them singletons; the top ten hold under 7.5%. The material sequenced was blood. Source of these receptors: a woman aged 25 to 45 with Graves' hyperthyroidism.

This clonotype was seen at least ten times. V and J are TRBV12-3 or TRBV12-4 and TRBJ2-1; D possibly corresponds to TRBD1 (5 bases). Trimming took 2 bases from V and 12 from J, leaving 17 bases between them. This CDR3 comprises 14 residues. The CDR3 sequence: CASSLSQGAIRQFF. The CDR3 coding sequence is TGTGCCAGCAGTTTAAGTCAGGGCGCGATACGGCAGTTCTTC.

This clonotype has a handful of counts. An end of the junction differs from the germline gene, which may be a read error. The rearrangement links TRBV29-1 to TRBJ2-1; TRBD2 agrees at 7 bases. The length of the CDR3 is 18 residues. Germline-derived CDR1 and CDR2 are SQVTM and ANQGSEA. The CDR3 is CSVVFGFLGGSSYNELFF. CDR3 bases: TGCAGCGTTGTTTTTGGTTTTCTGGGCGGGAGCTCCTACAATGAGCTGTTCTTC.

This clonotype was seen ten or more times. This chain connects TRBV2 to TRBJ2-7; 10 bases are a match to TRBD2. The V gene end was trimmed by 8 bases and the J gene end by 4 bases; junction bases not matched to a gene: 5. Germline assignment: CDR1 SNHLY and CDR2 FYNNEI. This CDR3 contains 13 residues. DNA for the CDR3: TGTGCCAGCGATATAGCGGGAGGTTACGAGCAGTACTTC. Protein: CASDIAGGYEQYF.

This clonotype was seen at least ten times. The V gene is TRBV18, the J gene TRBJ1-1; 9 nucleotides match TRBD1. With 2 bases clipped from V and 1 base from J, the junction kept 2 bases outside the gene matches. CDR1 and CDR2 from the germline V gene are KGHSH and LQKENI. The CDR3 has 15 amino acids. CDR3 coding DNA: TGTGCCAGCTCACCAAGGACAGGGGAGAACACTGAAGCTTTCTTT. The encoded protein is CASSPRTGENTEAFF.

The V and J genes are TRBV30 and TRBJ2-2; 10 bases align to TRBD2. This CDR3 has 16 residues. Germline lookup yields CDR1 GTSNPN and CDR2 SVGIG (reference sequence). V lost 1 base, J lost 8 bases, and 10 bases stayed unmatched. The CDR3 here is CAWSEGLAAWEGELFF. Here the CDR3 DNA reads TGTGCCTGGAGTGAAGGACTAGCGGCCTGGGAGGGGGAGCTGTTTTTT. The entire variable domain, with the rest obtained from reference TRBV30 and TRBJ2-2, is as follows: SQTIHQWPATLVQPVGSPLSLECTVEGTSNPNLYWYRQAAGRGLQLLFYSVGIGQISSEVPQNLSASRPQDRQFILSSKKLLLSDSGFYLCAWSEGLAAWEGELFFGEGSRLTVL.

This clonotype was counted at least ten times. The chain has TRBV7-9 and TRBJ2-1, with TRBD2 identical over 12 bases. The CDR3 runs to 18 residues. CDR1 and CDR2 (germline): SEHNR, FQNEAQ (reference sequence). V dropped 5 bases and J dropped 1; count of bases not matched to a gene: 9. The CDR3 is CASSPRGLAGTSYNEQFF. CDR3 nucleotide sequence: TGTGCCAGCAGCCCCCGTGGACTAGCGGGGACTTCCTACAATGAGCAGTTCTTC.

Remarks on this clonotype: Compared with germline, one end of the junction differs, possibly owing to a read error. The genes are TRBV5-1 and TRBJ1-5; D gene uncertain. From germline, CDR1 is SGHRS and CDR2 YFSETQ. This CDR3 has 15 residues. CDR3 loop: CAGSLDFRYDQPQHF. The DNA of the CDR3 is TGCGCCGGCAGCCTGGATTTTAGGTACGATCAGCCCCAGCATTTT. Variable domain in full (rest from reference TRBV5-1 and TRBJ1-5): KAGVTQTPRYLIKTRGQQVTLSCSPISGHRSVSWYQQTPGQGLQFLFEYFSETQRNKGNFPGRFSGRQFSNSRSEMNVSTLELGDSALYLCAGSLDFRYDQPQHFGDGTRLSIL.

Concerning this clonotype: A read error may account for a junction end that differs from germline. The chain joins TRBV28 to TRBJ1-4; no definite D call. This CDR3 has 15 residues. Germline V CDR1 and CDR2: MDHEN, SYDVKM. CDR3 nucleotide sequence: TGTGCCAGCAGCTTATTACTGGGATCTAATGAAAAACTGTTTTTT. Translation: CASSLLLGSNEKLFF.

V and J are TRBV7-9 and TRBJ2-5; TRBD1 or TRBD2 may be the D gene (5 bases each). The V gene's germline CDR1 is SEHNR and CDR2 FQNEAQ (reference sequence). Trimming took off 5 bases at V and 1 base at J, with 17 bases between the two ends. The CDR3 spans 16 residues. The CDR3 bases are TGTGCCAGCAGCCGTGGGGGAAGAGGGGTCCAAGAGACCCAGTACTTC. Translation gives CASSRGGRGVQETQYF.

This clonotype was picked up many times. The chain couples TRBV18 to TRBJ1-2; D remains ambiguous. Per the germline V gene, CDR1 is KGHSH and CDR2 is LQKENI. Trimming stripped 4 bases from V and 6 bases from J, with 15 bases between. CDR3 length equals 14 residues. CDR3 sequence (DNA): TGTGCCAGCTCACGTGAGACCGTTGCCCATGGCTACACCTTC. Translating it yields CASSRETVAHGYTF.

This chain uses TRBV9 with TRBJ2-2; 8 bases align to TRBD2. The length of the CDR3 is 15 residues. Germline assignment: CDR1 SGDLS and CDR2 YYNGEE. V gave up 3 bases and J gave up 6 bases; unmatched junction bases: 7. The CDR3 reads CASSAYGRAAGELFF. CDR3 in DNA: TGTGCCAGCAGCGCATACGGGAGGGCCGCCGGGGAGCTGTTTTTT.

This clonotype was counted a few times. The chain combines TRBV5-1 with TRBJ2-7; D gene uncertain. Trimming left V 1 base short and J 2 bases short, with 10 bases between. CDR1 is SGHRS and CDR2 is YFSETQ in the germline V gene. This CDR3 spans 14 amino acids. The DNA for the CDR3 is TGCGCCAGCAGCTTGCTACCGGCAGCCTACGAGCAGTACTTC. As protein: CASSLLPAAYEQYF.

This clonotype was observed at least ten times. The chain has TRBV20-1 and TRBJ2-1, with D tentatively TRBD2 (5 bases). Trimming left V 1 base short and J 0 bases short, with 10 bases between. The CDR3 spans 15 residues. CDR1 and CDR2 from the germline V gene are DFQATT and SNEGSKA (reference sequence). Here the CDR3 reads CSARAGESSYNEQFF. Here the CDR3 DNA reads TGCAGTGCTAGAGCCGGGGAAAGCTCCTACAATGAGCAGTTCTTC.

The genes are TRBV6-1 and TRBJ1-5; 12 positions match TRBD1. Germline values: CDR1 MNHNS, CDR2 SASEGT. The CDR3 runs to 15 residues. With V trimmed by 10 bases and J by 2 bases, 6 bases remained unmatched. CDR3 region: CATSGTGGGNQPQHF. CDR3 in DNA: TGTGCCACCTCCGGGACAGGGGGCGGCAATCAGCCCCAGCATTTT.

This clonotype was seen ten or more times. The chain has TRBV20-1 and TRBJ1-1; 10 nucleotides line up with TRBD1. The germline gives CDR1 DFQATT, CDR2 SNEGSKA (reference sequence). The V gene end was trimmed by 6 bases and the J gene end by 5 bases; junction bases not matched to a gene: 3. The CDR3 extends over 12 amino acids. The CDR3 reads CSARTGGTEAFF. The DNA for the CDR3 is TGCAGTGCGCGGACAGGGGGGACTGAAGCTTTCTTT.

This chain uses TRBV20-1 with TRBJ2-3; TRBD2 aligns across 9 bases. The V segment lost 5 bases and the J segment 6 bases; nucleotides outside the gene matches: 18. The CDR3 runs 17 residues. CDR1 is DFQATT and CDR2 is SNEGSKA in the germline V gene (reference sequence). DNA for the CDR3: TGCAGTGCTGGGGGGGCGGGGGGGGGGGGCTCGATGGATACGCAGTATTTT. Its translation: CSAGGAGGGGSMDTQYF.

This chain connects TRBV7-3 to TRBJ2-7; D is unresolved. This CDR3 is 15 amino acids long. Trimming took 10 bases from V and 0 from J, leaving 19 bases between them. Germline V gives CDR1 SGHTA, CDR2 FQGTGA. The CDR3 DNA reads TGTGCCACGATGGTTAGACGGGCGCCCTCCTACGAGCAGTACTTC. Residues: CATMVRRAPSYEQYF.

In its sample, this clonotype was seen many times. The CDR3: CASSQGGGYYNEQFF. The CDR3 DNA is TGTGCCAGCAGCCAAGGCGGGGGATACTACAATGAGCAGTTCTTC. This chain joins TRBV3-1 and TRBJ2-1; TRBD2 matches at 7 bases. The germline V gene encodes CDR1 LGHDT and CDR2 YNNKEL (reference sequence). V lost 1 base, J lost 3 bases, and 3 bases stayed unmatched. The CDR3 contains 15 residues.

In this sample, this clonotype turned up many times. The V gene is TRBV13, the J gene TRBJ2-7, with 9 bases aligning to TRBD2. This CDR3 region has 15 residues. Germline lookup yields CDR1 PRHDT and CDR2 FYEKMQ (reference sequence). After removal of 3 bases from V and 3 bases from J, the junction contained 6 bases not matched to a gene. The CDR3 DNA follows: TGTGCCAGCAGCTTCAGCGCGGGAGGGGACTACGAGCAGTACTTC. This codes for CASSFSAGGDYEQYF.

This clonotype was seen many times. The chain carries TRBV28 and TRBJ2-7, with D perhaps matching TRBD1 (5 bases). V was pared by 1 base and J by 4 bases, with 11 bases between. Germline V gene data show CDR1 as MDHEN and CDR2 as SYDVKM. The CDR3 covers 14 residues. CDR3 loop: CASSLSRQWYEQYF. The CDR3 bases are TGTGCCAGCAGTTTATCCCGACAGTGGTACGAGCAGTACTTC.

Ten or more counts support this clonotype. The CDR3 coding sequence is TGTGCCACCAGTGATTTAGCACAGGGTTCCTCCTACAATGAGCAGTTCTTC. This encodes CATSDLAQGSSYNEQFF. This rearrangement joins TRBV24-1 to TRBJ2-1; possibly TRBD1 for D (6 bases). This CDR3 is 17 amino acids long. Trimming removed 1 base at V and 0 bases at J, with 12 bases between. Germline V gene data show CDR1 as KGHDR and CDR2 as SFDVKD.

With respect to this clonotype: A much larger clone lies a single base off, so this may be a read error. The gene calls are TRBV7-3 and TRBJ2-2; TRBD1 is a possible D gene (6 bases). The CDR3 covers 15 residues. Germline V lookup: CDR1 SGHTA, CDR2 FQGTGA. Trimming took 7 bases from V and 0 from J, leaving 12 bases between them. This chain's CDR3 is CASNTQGTNTGELFF. The DNA of the CDR3 is TGTGCCAGCAATACACAGGGAACGAACACCGGGGAGCTGTTTTTT.

Worth noting for this clonotype: Sequence at one end of the junction differs from germline and may be a read error. V gene TRBV6-2 or TRBV6-3 combines with J gene TRBJ1-1, with D possibly matching TRBD1 (5 bases). The CDR3 covers 13 residues. The V gene's germline CDR1 is MNHEY and CDR2 SVGEGT. This CDR3 reads CASSNSGRTEAFF. The CDR3 DNA is TGTGCCAGCAGTAACTCAGGGCGCACTGAAGCTTTCTTT.

This clonotype was picked up many times. J is TRBJ1-2 and V is TRBV11-2; D perhaps matches TRBD1 (6 bases). The CDR3 is 12 amino acids. CDR1 and CDR2 (germline): SGHAT, FQNNGV. The V gene lost 5 bases and the J gene lost 10 bases, with 14 bases spanning the gap. In DNA form, the CDR3 reads TGTGCCAGCAGCCCCACCGGGACACTCTACACCTTC. Residues: CASSPTGTLYTF. Full variable domain (remainder filled in from reference TRBV11-2 and TRBJ1-2): EAGVAQSPRYKIIEKRQSVAFWCNPISGHATLYWYQQILGQGPKLLIQFQNNGVVDDSQLPKDRFSAERLKGVDSTLKIQPAKLEDSAVYLCASSPTGTLYTFGSGTRLTVV.

Many counts were recorded for this clonotype. The J gene is TRBJ2-3, the V gene TRBV2; D gene unclear. This CDR3 region has 11 residues. V was shortened by 7 bases and J by 1 base, with 3 bases between the two germline ends. Germline assignment: CDR1 SNHLY and CDR2 FYNNEI. The CDR3 spells CASTGTDTQYF. Here the CDR3 DNA reads TGTGCCAGCACTGGCACAGATACGCAGTATTTT.

The genes are TRBV5-4 and TRBJ1-1; 8 bases agree with TRBD1. The CDR3 consists of 15 residues. Germline CDR1 is SGHNT and CDR2 is YYREEE (reference sequence). After removal of 3 bases from V and 1 base from J, the junction contained 5 bases not matched to a gene. CDR3 sequence: CASSSAGTGNTEAFF. The CDR3 coding sequence is TGTGCCAGCAGCTCCGCGGGGACAGGGAACACTGAAGCTTTCTTT.

In its sample, this clonotype was seen many times. The chain combines TRBV30 with TRBJ1-2; D unclear. The CDR3 extends over 13 amino acids. V was shortened by 3 bases and J by 8 bases, with 16 bases between the two germline ends. Germline CDR1 reads GTSNPN; CDR2 reads SVGIG (reference sequence). CDR3 region: CAWSEMSQGGYTF. The CDR3 DNA is TGTGCCTGGAGCGAAATGTCCCAAGGAGGCTACACCTTC.

On this clonotype itself: This may come from a read error, since a much larger clone is one base off. J is TRBJ1-1 and V is TRBV27; unclear D gene. Looked up from germline, CDR1 is MNHEY and CDR2 is SMNVEV (reference sequence). The CDR3 spans 13 residues. CDR3 loop: CVSRGLASTEAFF. The CDR3 bases are TGTGTCAGCAGAGGACTGGCGAGCACTGAAGCTTTCTTT.